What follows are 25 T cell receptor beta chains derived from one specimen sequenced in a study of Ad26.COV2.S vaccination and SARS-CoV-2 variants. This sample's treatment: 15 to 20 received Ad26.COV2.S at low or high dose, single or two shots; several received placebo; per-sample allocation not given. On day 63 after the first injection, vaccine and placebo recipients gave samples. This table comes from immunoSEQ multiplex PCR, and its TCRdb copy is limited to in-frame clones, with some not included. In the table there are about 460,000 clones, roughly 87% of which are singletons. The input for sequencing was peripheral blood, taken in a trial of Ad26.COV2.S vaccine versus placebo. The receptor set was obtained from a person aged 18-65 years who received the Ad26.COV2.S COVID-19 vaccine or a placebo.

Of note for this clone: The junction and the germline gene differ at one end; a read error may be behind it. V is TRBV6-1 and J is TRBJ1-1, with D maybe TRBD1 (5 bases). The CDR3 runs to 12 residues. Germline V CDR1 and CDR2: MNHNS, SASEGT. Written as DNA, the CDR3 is TGTGCCAGCCGTGACAGCAACCTTGAAGCTTTCTTT. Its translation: CASRDSNLEAFF.

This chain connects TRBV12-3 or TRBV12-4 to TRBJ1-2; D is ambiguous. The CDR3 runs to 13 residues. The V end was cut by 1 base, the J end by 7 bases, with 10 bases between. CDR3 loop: CASSLVGKGGYTF. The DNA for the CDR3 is TGTGCCAGCAGTTTAGTGGGGAAGGGTGGCTACACCTTC.

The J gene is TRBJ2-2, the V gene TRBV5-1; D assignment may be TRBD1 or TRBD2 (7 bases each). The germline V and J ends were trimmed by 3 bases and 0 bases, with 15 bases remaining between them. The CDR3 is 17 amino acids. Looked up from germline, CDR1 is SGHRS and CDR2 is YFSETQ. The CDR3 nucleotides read TGCGCCAGCAGCTCGGGGGGACAGTCAACGAACACCGGGGAGCTGTTTTTT. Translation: CASSSGGQSTNTGELFF.

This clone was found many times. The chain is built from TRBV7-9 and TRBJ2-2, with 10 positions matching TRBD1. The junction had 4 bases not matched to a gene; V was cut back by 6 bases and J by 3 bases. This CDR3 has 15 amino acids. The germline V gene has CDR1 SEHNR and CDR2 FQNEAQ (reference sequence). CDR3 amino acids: CASSPGTGDTGELFF. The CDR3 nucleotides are TGTGCCAGCAGTCCCGGGACAGGGGACACCGGGGAGCTGTTTTTT.

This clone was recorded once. CDR3 DNA sequence: TGTGCCAGCAGGACAGGGCCCGGGGAGCTGTTTTTT. Its protein is CASRTGPGELFF. The chain employs TRBV6-5 and TRBJ2-2; TRBD1 agrees at 7 bases. V trimming: 6 bases; J trimming: 6 bases; junction bases outside the gene matches: 1. The V gene's germline CDR1 is MNHEY and CDR2 SVGAGI. The CDR3 length is 12 residues.

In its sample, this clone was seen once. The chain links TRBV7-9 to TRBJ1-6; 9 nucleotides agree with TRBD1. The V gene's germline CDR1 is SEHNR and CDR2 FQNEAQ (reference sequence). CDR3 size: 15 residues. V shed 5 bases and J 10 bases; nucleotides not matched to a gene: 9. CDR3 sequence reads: CASSLLTGGGSPLHF. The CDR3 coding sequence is TGTGCCAGCAGCCTCCTAACAGGGGGCGGCTCACCCCTCCACTTT.

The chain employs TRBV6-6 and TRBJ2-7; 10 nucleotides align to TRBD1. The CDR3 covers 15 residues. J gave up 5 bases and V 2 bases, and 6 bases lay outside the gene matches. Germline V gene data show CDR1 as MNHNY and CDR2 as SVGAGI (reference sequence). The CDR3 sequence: CASSYGGQGGNEQYF. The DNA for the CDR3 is TGTGCCAGCAGTTACGGTGGACAGGGGGGGAACGAGCAGTACTTC.

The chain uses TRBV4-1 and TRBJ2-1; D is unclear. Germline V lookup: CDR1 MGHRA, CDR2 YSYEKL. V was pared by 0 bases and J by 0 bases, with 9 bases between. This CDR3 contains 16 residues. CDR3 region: CASSQDTARSYNEQFF. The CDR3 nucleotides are TGCGCCAGCAGCCAAGATACGGCACGCTCCTACAATGAGCAGTTCTTC.

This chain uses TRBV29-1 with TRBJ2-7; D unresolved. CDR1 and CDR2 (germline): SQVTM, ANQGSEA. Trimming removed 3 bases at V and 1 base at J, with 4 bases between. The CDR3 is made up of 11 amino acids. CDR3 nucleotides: TGCAGCGTTGAGTCGTCCTACGAGCAGTACTTC. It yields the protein CSVESSYEQYF.

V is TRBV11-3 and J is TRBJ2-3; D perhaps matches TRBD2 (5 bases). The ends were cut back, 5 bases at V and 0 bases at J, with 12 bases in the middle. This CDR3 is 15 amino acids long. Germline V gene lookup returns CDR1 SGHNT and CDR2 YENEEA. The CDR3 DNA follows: TGTGCCAGCAGCAATGGCGGGCGAAGCACAGATACGCAGTATTTT. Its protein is CASSNGGRSTDTQYF. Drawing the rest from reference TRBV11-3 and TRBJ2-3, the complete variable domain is EAGVVQSPRYKIIEKKQPVAFWCNPISGHNTLYWYLQNLGQGPELLIRYENEEAVDDSQLPKDRFSAERLKGVDSTLKIQPAELGDSAVYLCASSNGGRSTDTQYFGPGTRLTVL.

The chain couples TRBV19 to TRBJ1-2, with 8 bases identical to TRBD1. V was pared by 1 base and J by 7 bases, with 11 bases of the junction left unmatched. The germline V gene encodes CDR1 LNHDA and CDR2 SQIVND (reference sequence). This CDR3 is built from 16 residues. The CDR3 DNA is TGTGCCAGTAGTATAGCGAGGACAGGGTCTTCTGCTGGCTACACCTTC. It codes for CASSIARTGSSAGYTF.

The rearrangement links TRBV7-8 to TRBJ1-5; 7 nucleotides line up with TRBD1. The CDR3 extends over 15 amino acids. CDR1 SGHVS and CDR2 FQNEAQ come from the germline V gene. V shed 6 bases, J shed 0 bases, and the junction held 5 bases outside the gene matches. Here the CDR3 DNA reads TGTGCCAGCAGACCGACAGGGAATAGCAATCAGCCCCAGCATTTT. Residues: CASRPTGNSNQPQHF. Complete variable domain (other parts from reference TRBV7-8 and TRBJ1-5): GAGVSQSPRYKVAKRGQDVALRCDPISGHVSLFWYQQALGQGPEFLTYFQNEAQLDKSGLPSDRFFAERPEGSVSTLKIQRTQQEDSAVYLCASRPTGNSNQPQHFGDGTRLSIL.

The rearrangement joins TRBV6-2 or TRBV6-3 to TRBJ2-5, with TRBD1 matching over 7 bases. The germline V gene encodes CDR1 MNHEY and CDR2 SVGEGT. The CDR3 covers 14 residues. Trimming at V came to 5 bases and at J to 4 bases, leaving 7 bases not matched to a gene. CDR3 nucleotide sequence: TGTGCCAGCAGTACAGGGGATCAAGGAGAGACCCAGTACTTC. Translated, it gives CASSTGDQGETQYF.

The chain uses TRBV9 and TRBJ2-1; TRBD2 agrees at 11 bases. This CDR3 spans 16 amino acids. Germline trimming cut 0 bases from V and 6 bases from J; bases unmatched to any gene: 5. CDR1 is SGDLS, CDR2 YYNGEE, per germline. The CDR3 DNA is TGTGCCAGCAGCGTAGTAACTAGCGGGAGTTCCAATGAGCAGTTCTTC. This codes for CASSVVTSGSSNEQFF.

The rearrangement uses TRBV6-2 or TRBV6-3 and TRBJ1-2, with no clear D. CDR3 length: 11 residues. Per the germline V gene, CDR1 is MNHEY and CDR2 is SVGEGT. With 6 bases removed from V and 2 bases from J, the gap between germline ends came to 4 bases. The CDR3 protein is CASSLNYGYTF. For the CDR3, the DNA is TGTGCCAGCAGCCTCAACTATGGCTACACCTTC.

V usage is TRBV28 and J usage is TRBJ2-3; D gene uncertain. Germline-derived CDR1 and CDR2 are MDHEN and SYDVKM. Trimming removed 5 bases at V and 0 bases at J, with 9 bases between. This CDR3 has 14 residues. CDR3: CASSPYGSTDTQYF. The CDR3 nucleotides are TGTGCCAGCAGTCCGTACGGAAGCACAGATACGCAGTATTTT. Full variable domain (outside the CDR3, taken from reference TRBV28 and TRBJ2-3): DVKVTQSSRYLVKRTGEKVFLECVQDMDHENMFWYRQDPGLGLRLIYFSYDVKMKEKGDIPEGYSVSREKKERFSLILESASTNQTSMYLCASSPYGSTDTQYFGPGTRLTVL.

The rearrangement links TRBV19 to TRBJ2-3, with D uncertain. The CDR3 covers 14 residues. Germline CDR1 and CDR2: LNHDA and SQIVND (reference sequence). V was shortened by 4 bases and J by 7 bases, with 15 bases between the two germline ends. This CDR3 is CASSTPIVGHTQYF. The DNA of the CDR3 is TGTGCCAGTAGTACCCCCATAGTCGGCCATACGCAGTATTTT.

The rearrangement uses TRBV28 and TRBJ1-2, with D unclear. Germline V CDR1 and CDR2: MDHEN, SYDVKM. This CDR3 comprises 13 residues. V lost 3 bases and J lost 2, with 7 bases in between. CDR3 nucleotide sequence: TGTGCCAGCAGTTTGGGCAGAAACTATGGCTACACCTTC. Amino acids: CASSLGRNYGYTF.

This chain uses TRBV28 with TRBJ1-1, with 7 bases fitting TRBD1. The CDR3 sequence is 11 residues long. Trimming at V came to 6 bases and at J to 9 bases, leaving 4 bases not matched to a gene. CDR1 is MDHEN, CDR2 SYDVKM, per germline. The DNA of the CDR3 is TGTGCCAGCAGCCTGGGACAGAAAGCTTTCTTT. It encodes CASSLGQKAFF.

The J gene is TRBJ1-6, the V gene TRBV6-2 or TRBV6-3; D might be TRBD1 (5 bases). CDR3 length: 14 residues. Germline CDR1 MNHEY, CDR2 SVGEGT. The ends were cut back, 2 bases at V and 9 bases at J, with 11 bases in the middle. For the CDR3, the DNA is TGTGCCAGCAGTTACACGGGGGGAGGTTCACCCCTCCACTTT. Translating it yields CASSYTGGGSPLHF.

Here the CDR3 DNA reads TGTGCCAGCAGCCAAGGGCCGGGAGGGCCTAATCACGAGCAGTACTTC. It is translated as CASSQGPGGPNHEQYF. J is TRBJ2-7 and V is TRBV3-1 (or the pseudogene TRBV3-2); 8 nucleotides agree with TRBD2. The V gene end was trimmed by 1 base and the J gene end by 5 bases; junction bases not matched to a gene: 10. The CDR3 extends over 16 amino acids. The germline gives CDR1 LGHDT, CDR2 YNNKEL (reference sequence).

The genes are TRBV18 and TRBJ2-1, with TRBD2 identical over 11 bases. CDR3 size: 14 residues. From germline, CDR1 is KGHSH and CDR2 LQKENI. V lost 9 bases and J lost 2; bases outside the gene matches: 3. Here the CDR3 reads CASQGLAAYNEQFF. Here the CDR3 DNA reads TGTGCCAGTCAGGGACTAGCGGCCTACAATGAGCAGTTCTTC.

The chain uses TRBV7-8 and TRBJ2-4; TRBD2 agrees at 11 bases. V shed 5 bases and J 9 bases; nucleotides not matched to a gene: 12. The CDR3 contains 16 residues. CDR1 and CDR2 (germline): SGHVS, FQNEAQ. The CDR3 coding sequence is TGTGCCAGCAGCCCCGGAACCCTAGCGGGGGGACTCATTCAGTACTTC. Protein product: CASSPGTLAGGLIQYF.

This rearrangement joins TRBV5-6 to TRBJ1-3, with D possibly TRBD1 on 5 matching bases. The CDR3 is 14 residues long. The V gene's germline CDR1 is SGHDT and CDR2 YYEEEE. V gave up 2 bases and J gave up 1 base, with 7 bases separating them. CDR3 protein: CASSFDRSGNTIYF. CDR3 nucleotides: TGTGCCAGCAGCTTCGACAGATCTGGAAACACCATATATTTT.

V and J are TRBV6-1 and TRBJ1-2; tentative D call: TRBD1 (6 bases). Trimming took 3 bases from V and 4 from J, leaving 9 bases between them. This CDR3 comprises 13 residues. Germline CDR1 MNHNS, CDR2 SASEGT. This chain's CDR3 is CASSDQGRYGYTF. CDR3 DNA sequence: TGTGCCAGCAGTGACCAGGGGCGCTATGGCTACACCTTC.